The 23 T cell receptor beta chains in this list originate from one sample, sequenced in a study of cytomegalovirus exposure and HLA in healthy donors. Researchers ran the PCR with 60 Vbeta and 13 Jbeta primers. This table comes from immunoSEQ multiplex PCR, and its TCRdb copy is limited to in-frame clones, with some not included. The sample yields 120,000 to 150,000 clones, approximately 78% seen once. Source material: PBMCs. The receptors come from a woman aged 40 to 50 in good health and CMV-seropositive.

The chain has TRBV10-2 and TRBJ1-6, with a possible D match to TRBD1 (5 bases). The CDR3 is 13 residues long. From germline, CDR1 is WSHSY and CDR2 SAAADI. Trimming took 10 bases from V and 10 from J, leaving 17 bases between them. CDR3 DNA sequence: TGCGCCACACAGGCGACGCAGGGATCACCCCTCCACTTT. Translation: CATQATQGSPLHF.

V usage is TRBV29-1 and J usage is TRBJ1-1, with D tentatively TRBD1 (5 bases). Trimming removed 5 bases at V and 5 bases at J, with 12 bases between. The CDR3 spans 12 residues. CDR1 is SQVTM and CDR2 is ANQGSEA in the germline V gene. CDR3 residues: CSVPGLGTEAFF. For the CDR3, the DNA is TGCAGCGTTCCAGGGTTGGGGACTGAAGCTTTCTTT.

This clone was picked up a small number of times. The V gene is TRBV2, the J gene TRBJ2-2, with a weak D call TRBD2 (5 bases). Trimming shortened V by 6 bases and J by 5 bases, and 10 bases separated the two germline ends. The length of the CDR3 is 13 residues. Germline loops: CDR1 SNHLY, CDR2 FYNNEI. In nucleotides, the CDR3 is TGTGCCAGCAGATGGACTTTTACCGGGGAGCTGTTTTTT. The encoded protein is CASRWTFTGELFF. The complete variable domain, with remaining parts taken from reference TRBV2 and TRBJ2-2, reads EPEVTQTPSHQVTQMGQEVILRCVPISNHLYFYWYRQILGQKVEFLVSFYNNEISEKSEIFDDQFSVERPDGSNFTLKIRSTKLEDSAMYFCASRWTFTGELFFGEGSRLTVL.

The V and J genes are TRBV28 and TRBJ2-2, with a weak D call TRBD2 (5 bases). The V and J ends lost 5 bases and 7 bases respectively, with 17 bases between them. This CDR3 region has 15 residues. Germline V CDR1 and CDR2: MDHEN, SYDVKM. CDR3 amino acids: CASSIPTGMSGELFF. DNA of the CDR3: TGTGCCAGCAGTATCCCCACGGGGATGAGCGGGGAGCTGTTTTTT.

The chain joins TRBV7-2 to TRBJ1-4, with 7 nucleotides matching TRBD1. The CDR3 consists of 14 residues. From germline, CDR1 is SGHTA and CDR2 FQGNSA. The V segment lost 6 bases and the J segment 7 bases; nucleotides outside the gene matches: 8. The CDR3 nucleotides read TGTGCCAGCAGACCACGACAGGGTAGTGAAAAACTGTTTTTT. Its protein product is CASRPRQGSEKLFF. Variable domain in full (rest from reference TRBV7-2 and TRBJ1-4): GAGVSQSPSNKVTEKGKDVELRCDPISGHTALYWYRQSLGQGLEFLIYFQGNSAPDKSGLPSDRFSAERTGGSVSTLTIQRTQQEDSAVYLCASRPRQGSEKLFFGSGTQLSVL.

The chain uses TRBV18 and TRBJ2-5, with 11 bases that match TRBD2. V shed 2 bases, J shed 4 bases, and the junction held 6 bases outside the gene matches. Germline-derived CDR1 and CDR2 are KGHSH and LQKENI. CDR3 size: 16 residues. CDR3: CASSPKLAGGSETQYF. The CDR3 region has the DNA TGTGCCAGCTCACCAAAGCTAGCGGGAGGTTCAGAGACCCAGTACTTC.

V usage is TRBV4-3 and J usage is TRBJ2-3, with D tentatively TRBD2 (7 bases). Trimming left V 4 bases short and J 6 bases short, with 17 bases between. This CDR3 has 15 amino acids. Germline CDR1 LGHNA, CDR2 YSLEER. CDR3 protein: CASSLRGADGDTQYF. The DNA for the CDR3 is TGCGCCAGCAGCCTCCGGGGGGCAGACGGGGATACGCAGTATTTT.

This clone was detected only a few times. This rearrangement joins TRBV7-3 to TRBJ2-3, with 14 positions matching TRBD2. V lost 0 bases and J lost 7; bases outside the gene matches: 9. Germline CDR1 and CDR2: SGHTA and FQGTGA. CDR3 length equals 18 residues. CDR3 nucleotides: TGTGCCAGCAGCTTAACCCCCCGACTAGCGGGGGGGTCCCATACGCAGTATTTT. Translated, it gives CASSLTPRLAGGSHTQYF.

J is TRBJ2-1 and V is TRBV7-2; tentative D call: TRBD2 (7 bases). Germline CDR1 SGHTA, CDR2 FQGNSA. Trimming left V 7 bases short and J 1 base short, with 14 bases between. This CDR3 comprises 15 residues. The CDR3 DNA follows: TGTGCCAGCAATCTACAGGGAGGGTCCTACAATGAGCAGTTCTTC. This encodes CASNLQGGSYNEQFF.

This clone was seen a handful of times. The chain's CDR3 is CASSGEMNTEAFF. DNA of the CDR3: TGTGCCAGCAGCGGAGAGATGAACACTGAAGCTTTCTTT. The chain couples TRBV9 to TRBJ1-1; D ambiguous. The V gene lost 3 bases and the J gene lost 0 bases, with 6 bases spanning the gap. The CDR3 covers 13 residues. In germline, CDR1 is SGDLS, CDR2 YYNGEE.

In DNA, the CDR3 is TGCGCCAGCAGCCCGAACGAGGGTGCCTACGAGCAGTACTTC. Its protein product is CASSPNEGAYEQYF. The V gene is TRBV4-3, the J gene TRBJ2-7; a weak D match, TRBD2 (5 bases). V was trimmed by 4 bases and J by 2 bases, leaving 12 bases between them. Germline V CDR1 and CDR2: LGHNA, YSLEER. The CDR3 spans 14 residues.

The chain links TRBV28 to TRBJ1-2, with D uncertain. CDR1 MDHEN and CDR2 SYDVKM come from the germline V gene. The germline V and J ends were trimmed by 6 bases and 3 bases, with 14 bases remaining between them. This CDR3 has 14 amino acids. CDR3 in amino acids: CASSSMTRYYGYTF. The CDR3 DNA is TGTGCCAGCAGCTCTATGACAAGGTACTATGGCTACACCTTC.

The genes are TRBV7-8 and TRBJ1-2, with D hard to call. V shed 5 bases and J shed 7 bases, with 14 bases lying between them. CDR3 length: 13 residues. The germline V gene encodes CDR1 SGHVS and CDR2 FQNEAQ. CDR3 sequence: CASSATDEGGYTF. CDR3 nucleotides: TGTGCCAGCAGCGCTACCGATGAGGGTGGCTACACCTTC.

V usage is TRBV7-2 and J usage is TRBJ2-4, with 8 bases lining up with TRBD1. V lost 5 bases and J lost 0; bases outside the gene matches: 9. Germline values: CDR1 SGHTA, CDR2 FQGNSA. The CDR3 contains 17 residues. The CDR3 DNA is TGTGCCAGCAGCGCGATTACAGGGGGAATAGCCAAAAACATTCAGTACTTC. Translation: CASSAITGGIAKNIQYF. Looking up the rest from reference TRBV7-2 and TRBJ2-4 gives the full variable domain: GAGVSQSPSNKVTEKGKDVELRCDPISGHTALYWYRQSLGQGLEFLIYFQGNSAPDKSGLPSDRFSAERTGGSVSTLTIQRTQQEDSAVYLCASSAITGGIAKNIQYFGAGTRLSVL.

The chain has TRBV5-8 and TRBJ2-1; 11 bases are shared with TRBD1. V was clipped by 0 bases and J by 7 bases; unmatched bases: 12. CDR3 length: 18 residues. Germline V gene data show CDR1 as SGHTS and CDR2 as YDEGEE. CDR3 nucleotide sequence: TGTGCCAGCAGCTTGGTCGGTCGGACAGGGGGCGCCGGGAATGAGCAGTTCTTC. It codes for CASSLVGRTGGAGNEQFF.

The rearrangement uses TRBV2 and TRBJ2-5; no firm D call. The V end was cut by 6 bases, the J end by 1 base, with 6 bases between. Per the germline V gene, CDR1 is SNHLY and CDR2 is FYNNEI. The CDR3 has 12 residues. CDR3 in DNA: TGTGCCAGCAGACGGTTCCAAGAGACCCAGTACTTC. Translating gives CASRRFQETQYF.

The chain employs TRBV7-2 and TRBJ1-1; the D is unclear. CDR1 SGHTA and CDR2 FQGNSA come from the germline V gene. This CDR3 has 15 amino acids. V was clipped by 3 bases and J by 3 bases, with 14 bases between them. The CDR3 DNA reads as TGTGCCAGCAGCTTGATGCTAGGGCGGGACACTGAAGCTTTCTTT. Its protein is CASSLMLGRDTEAFF.

The rearrangement joins TRBV28 to TRBJ2-5; 9 bases are shared with TRBD2. V lost 7 bases and J lost 2; bases outside the gene matches: 5. Per the germline V gene, CDR1 is MDHEN and CDR2 is SYDVKM. There are 14 residues in the CDR3. CDR3 sequence (DNA): TGTGCCAGCACAGCGGGGGGTGTTCAAGAGACCCAGTACTTC. Its translation is CASTAGGVQETQYF.

This clone is a singleton in its sample. The rearrangement uses TRBV6-4 and TRBJ1-3; no clear D. Trimming took off 7 bases at V and 4 bases at J, with 14 bases between the two ends. Germline CDR1 is MRHNA and CDR2 is SNTAGT. This CDR3 region has 14 residues. CDR3: CASTGGEVGNTIYF. CDR3 nucleotides: TGTGCCAGCACCGGCGGGGAGGTAGGAAACACCATATATTTT.

The table lists this clone with a few counts. This chain joins TRBV28 and TRBJ1-5; TRBD1 aligns across 8 bases. The CDR3 spans 16 residues. CDR1 is MDHEN and CDR2 is SYDVKM in the germline V gene. Germline trimming cut 5 bases from V and 2 bases from J; bases unmatched to any gene: 8. The CDR3 DNA is TGTGCCAGCAGTCCGCGACAGGGACAGGGCAATCAGCCCCAGCATTTT. Translated, it gives CASSPRQGQGNQPQHF.

The chain carries TRBV5-4 and TRBJ2-1; 9 bases line up with TRBD2. The CDR3 spans 15 residues. Germline V gene data show CDR1 as SGHNT and CDR2 as YYREEE (reference sequence). The junction had 9 bases not matched to a gene; V was cut back by 4 bases and J by 7 bases. The chain's CDR3 is CASSLDSGGRNEQFF. In DNA form, the CDR3 reads TGTGCCAGCAGCCTAGATAGCGGGGGAAGGAATGAGCAGTTCTTC.

The chain joins TRBV6-6 to TRBJ2-3; tentative D call: TRBD2 (5 bases). CDR3 length: 13 residues. Trimming took off 1 base at V and 4 bases at J, with 6 bases between the two ends. Germline V CDR1 and CDR2: MNHNY, SVGAGI (reference sequence). The CDR3 nucleotides are TGTGCCAGCAGTTACTTGAGGGCAGATACGCAGTATTTT. It specifies CASSYLRADTQYF.

Note on this clone: An end of the junction differs from the germline gene, which may be a read error. V and J are TRBV7-2 and TRBJ2-7, with D perhaps matching TRBD2 (5 bases). Germline assignment: CDR1 SGHTA and CDR2 FQGNSA. This CDR3 contains 12 residues. The CDR3: CANSSMGREQYF. The CDR3 region has the DNA TGTGCCAACAGCTCAATGGGGAGAGAGCAGTACTTC.